Listed below are T cell receptor beta chains from one sample, sequenced in a study of PD-1 blockade in classical Hodgkin lymphoma. Only in-frame clones appear in the TCRdb table, and some are missing; sequencing was by immunoSEQ multiplex PCR. The data hold nearly 25,000 clones, with about 90% observed a single time. Sequences were obtained from CD4+ T cells from blood. Receptor source: a human donor with classical Hodgkin lymphoma. Each CDR3 is given with its conserved first and last residue. The D gene is left open where the match is weak. Size is omitted from some rows. Given values are once, few, many or a class for expanded clones.

D	V	size	J	CDR3	DNA
NA	TRBV7-9	NA	TRBJ1-1	CASSLAVGMNTEAFF	TGTGCCAGCAGCTTAGCAGTCGGGATGAACACTGAAGCTTTCTTT
NA	TRBV10-3	NA	TRBJ2-3	CAITPGDSQGGVTDTQYF	TGTGCCATCACCCCGGGGGACAGTCAAGGGGGAGTCACAGATACGCAGTATTTT
TRBD2	TRBV5-4	NA	TRBJ2-5	CASSLRSGGETQYF	TGTGCCAGCAGCTTGCGAAGCGGGGGAGAGACCCAGTACTTC
TRBD2	TRBV18	NA	TRBJ2-1	CASSVAGGTYNEQFF	TGTGCCAGCTCAGTAGCGGGGGGGACCTACAATGAGCAGTTCTTC
NA	TRBV7-9	NA	TRBJ1-5	CASSLAASPYQPQHF	TGTGCCAGCAGCTTAGCGGCAAGCCCCTATCAGCCCCAGCATTTT
NA	TRBV30	once	TRBJ1-5	CAWPEGGACNQPQHF	TGTGCCTGGCCCGAGGGGGGGGCGTGCAATCAGCCCCAGCATTTT
NA	TRBV11-3	NA	TRBJ2-3	CASSQDRDTQYF	TGTGCCAGCAGTCAAGACAGGGATACGCAGTATTTT
NA	TRBV10-3	NA	TRBJ2-1	CAISEGPDRTYNEQFF	TGTGCCATCAGTGAGGGACCTGACAGAACCTACAATGAGCAGTTCTTC
NA	TRBV5-1	NA	TRBJ2-7	CASSLRGHSSYEQYF	TGCGCCAGCAGCTTGAGGGGCCATTCGTCCTACGAGCAGTACTTC
NA	TRBV9	NA	TRBJ2-2	CASSVGHGELFF	TGTGCCAGCAGCGTAGGGCACGGGGAGCTGTTTTTT
TRBD1	TRBV6-1	NA	TRBJ2-7	CASRRQGSPSYEQYF	TGTGCCAGCAGGCGACAGGGCTCTCCCTCCTACGAGCAGTACTTC
NA	TRBV27	NA	TRBJ2-1	CASRRQAGYNEQFF	TGTGCCAGCAGGAGACAGGCGGGTTACAATGAGCAGTTCTTC
NA	TRBV6-5	NA	TRBJ1-2	CASSSPTANYGYTF	TGTGCCAGCAGTTCGCCGACAGCAAACTATGGCTACACCTTC
TRBD1	TRBV13	few	TRBJ2-1	CASSLGLDRGNNEQFF	TGTGCCAGCAGCTTAGGTCTGGACAGGGGCAACAATGAGCAGTTCTTC
NA	TRBV10-3	once	TRBJ2-6	CATRDSVFSGANVLTF	TGTGCCACGCGGGACAGTGTTTTCTCTGGGGCCAACGTCCTGACTTTC
NA	TRBV18	NA	TRBJ2-7	CASSLRKTGYEQYF	TGTGCCAGCTCACTCCGAAAGACAGGCTACGAGCAGTACTTC
NA	TRBV18	NA	TRBJ1-1	CASSTTPDTEAFF	TGTGCCAGCTCAACAACCCCGGACACTGAAGCTTTCTTT
NA	TRBV11-2	NA	TRBJ1-1	CASSSRRNTEAFF	TGTGCCAGCAGCTCACGACGGAACACTGAAGCTTTCTTT
NA	TRBV5-1	NA	TRBJ1-1	CASSQGGGGTEAFF	TGCGCCAGCAGCCAAGGAGGGGGAGGGACTGAAGCTTTCTTT
NA	TRBV19	NA	TRBJ1-1	CASSPGGGRTEAFF	TGTGCCAGTAGTCCCGGCGGAGGGAGGACTGAAGCTTTCTTT
TRBD2	TRBV7-9	NA	TRBJ2-3	CASSSSGGTDTQYF	TGTGCCAGCAGTTCTAGCGGGGGGACAGATACGCAGTATTTT
NA	TRBV27	NA	TRBJ2-7	CASSLPGSYEQYF	TGTGCCAGCAGTTTACCGGGCTCCTACGAGCAGTACTTC
NA	TRBV10-3	NA	TRBJ2-2	CAISGQRTDTGELFF	TGTGCCATCAGTGGACAGCGAACTGACACCGGGGAGCTGTTTTTT
TRBD1	TRBV19	NA	TRBJ1-2	CASRTGGSYGYTF	TGTGCCAGTAGGACAGGGGGCAGCTATGGCTACACCTTC
NA	TRBV19	NA	TRBJ1-5	CASSWGGLGNQPQHF	TGTGCCAGTAGTTGGGGGGGCTTGGGCAATCAGCCCCAGCATTTT
NA	TRBV5-1	NA	TRBJ1-2	CASSLEPNYGYTF	TGCGCCAGCAGCTTGGAACCTAACTATGGCTACACCTTC
NA	TRBV18	NA	TRBJ2-1	CASSPQGYEQFF	TGTGCCAGCTCACCACAAGGGTATGAGCAGTTCTTC
NA	TRBV10-2	NA	TRBJ2-3	CASRDVSSTDTQYF	TGCGCCAGCAGGGATGTGAGTAGCACAGATACGCAGTATTTT
NA	TRBV5-1	few	TRBJ1-1	CASGLGGANTEAFF	TGCGCCAGCGGCCTGGGAGGGGCGAACACTGAAGCTTTCTTT
NA	TRBV11-2	NA	TRBJ2-7	CASSFFPYEQYF	TGTGCCAGCAGCTTTTTTCCCTACGAGCAGTACTTC
NA	TRBV5-4	NA	TRBJ1-1	CASSLGPLDTEAFF	TGTGCCAGCAGCTTGGGCCCCCTAGATACTGAAGCTTTCTTT
NA	TRBV30	NA	TRBJ1-5	CAWNIGGALNQPQHF	TGTGCCTGGAACATAGGGGGGGCCCTCAATCAGCCCCAGCATTTT
NA	TRBV5-6	NA	TRBJ2-4	CASSSTLAKNIQYF	TGTGCCAGCAGCTCGACCCTAGCCAAAAACATTCAGTACTTC
TRBD1	TRBV5-1	NA	TRBJ1-5	CASSPGQGNQPQHF	TGCGCCAGCAGCCCGGGACAGGGTAATCAGCCCCAGCATTTT
NA	TRBV20-1	NA	TRBJ2-1	CSAQTVDEQFF	TGCAGTGCTCAGACGGTTGATGAGCAGTTCTTC
TRBD2	TRBV5-1	NA	TRBJ2-1	CASSLEAGVSYNEQFF	TGCGCCAGCAGCTTGGAAGCGGGGGTCTCCTACAATGAGCAGTTCTTC
TRBD1	TRBV6-5	NA	TRBJ2-1	CASSYKGQGWNEQFF	TGTGCCAGCAGTTACAAAGGACAGGGTTGGAATGAGCAGTTCTTC